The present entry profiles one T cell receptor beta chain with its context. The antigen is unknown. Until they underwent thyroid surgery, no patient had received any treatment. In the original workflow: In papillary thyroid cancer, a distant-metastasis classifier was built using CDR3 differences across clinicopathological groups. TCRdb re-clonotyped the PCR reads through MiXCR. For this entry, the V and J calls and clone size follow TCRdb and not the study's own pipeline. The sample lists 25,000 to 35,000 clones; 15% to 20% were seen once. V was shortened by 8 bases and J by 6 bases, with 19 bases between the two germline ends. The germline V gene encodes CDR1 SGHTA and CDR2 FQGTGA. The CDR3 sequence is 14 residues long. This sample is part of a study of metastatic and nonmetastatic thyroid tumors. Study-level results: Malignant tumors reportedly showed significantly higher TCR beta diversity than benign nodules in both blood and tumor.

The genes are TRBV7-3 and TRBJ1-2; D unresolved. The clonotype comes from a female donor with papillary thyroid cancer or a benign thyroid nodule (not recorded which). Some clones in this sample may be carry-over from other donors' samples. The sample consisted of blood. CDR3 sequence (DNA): TGTGCCAGCCTCCCTATTGGGCTCTTCAATGGCTACACCTTC. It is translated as CASLPIGLFNGYTF.